The next 14 T cell receptor beta chains were all read from a single sample in a study of pediatric ulcerative colitis. Here immunoSEQ multiplex PCR was the method, and the copy in TCRdb shows in-frame clones only, minus some. Among 65,000 or so clones, 85% to 90% were seen once, and the ten largest hold around 3.3%. The material sequenced was blood. The receptors shown here come from a boy between 10 and 17 years old with severe ulcerative colitis.

CDR3 bases: TGCGCCAGCAGCCTTCTGGGTGGGGGGCCTGGCTATGGCTACACCTTC. Translation: CASSLLGGGPGYGYTF. This chain links TRBV4-1 with TRBJ1-2, with D perhaps TRBD1 (6 bases). Trimming shortened V by 4 bases and J by 4 bases, and 19 bases separated the two germline ends. From germline, CDR1 is MGHRA and CDR2 YSYEKL. This CDR3 has 16 residues.

This chain connects TRBV19 to TRBJ1-3, with D possibly TRBD1 on 6 matching bases. Trimming left V 6 bases short and J 0 bases short, with 12 bases between. Germline CDR1 reads LNHDA; CDR2 reads SQIVND (reference sequence). This CDR3 spans 15 amino acids. CDR3 in DNA: TGTGCCAGTAGGGCTACAGGGAGCTCTGGAAACACCATATATTTT. Protein product: CASRATGSSGNTIYF.

This clone occurred a few times. The chain joins TRBV6-1 to TRBJ1-2; D uncertain. The V gene's germline CDR1 is MNHNS and CDR2 SASEGT. V lost 7 bases to trimming and J lost 1 base, with 7 bases between them. The CDR3 covers 12 residues. Written as DNA, the CDR3 is TGTGCCAGCACGCGGAGTAACTATGGCTACACCTTC. Protein: CASTRSNYGYTF.

This rearrangement joins TRBV5-6 to TRBJ2-3, with no clear D. This CDR3 is built from 14 residues. CDR1 SGHDT and CDR2 YYEEEE come from the germline V gene. V was trimmed by 2 bases and J by 2 bases, leaving 9 bases between them. The CDR3 loop reads CASSFTDVTDTQYF. Here the CDR3 DNA reads TGTGCCAGCAGCTTCACGGATGTCACAGATACGCAGTATTTT.

The chain joins TRBV10-2 to TRBJ2-1, with TRBD2 identical over 12 bases. Germline CDR1 is WSHSY and CDR2 is SAAADI. J gave up 4 bases and V 3 bases, and 7 bases lay outside the gene matches. The CDR3 is made up of 17 amino acids. Written as DNA, the CDR3 is TGCGCCAGCAGTGATACACTAGCGGGAGGAATGTACAATGAGCAGTTCTTC. Encoded protein: CASSDTLAGGMYNEQFF.

The rearrangement joins TRBV30 to TRBJ2-1, with D possibly matching TRBD2 (6 bases). The germline CDR1 and CDR2 sequences are GTSNPN and SVGIG (reference sequence). CDR3 length: 12 amino acids. Trimming stripped 2 bases from V and 6 bases from J, with 8 bases between. The DNA of the CDR3 is TGTGCCTGGAGTACCGGGGGCAATGAGCAGTTCTTC. Translated, it gives CAWSTGGNEQFF.

The CDR3 DNA reads as TGTGCCAGCAGTGCCCCGGGACAGGGGTACAATGAGCAGTTCTTC. Amino acid sequence: CASSAPGQGYNEQFF. This chain connects TRBV2 to TRBJ2-1, with TRBD1 identical over 10 bases. Per germline, CDR1 SNHLY and CDR2 FYNNEI. V dropped 4 bases and J dropped 4; count of bases not matched to a gene: 4. This CDR3 has 15 residues.

This clone has a single count. The J gene is TRBJ2-7, the V gene TRBV11-3, with D possibly being TRBD1 or TRBD2 (5 bases each). Trimming removed 0 bases at V and 5 bases at J, with 23 bases between. Per germline, CDR1 SGHNT and CDR2 YENEEA. The length of the CDR3 is 18 residues. The CDR3 DNA follows: TGTGCCAGCAGCTTAGAGGGGGTCCCTGGTGAATCAGTCGACGAGCAGTACTTC. Encoded protein: CASSLEGVPGESVDEQYF.

The gene calls are TRBV20-1 and TRBJ2-5, with D possibly matching TRBD1 (6 bases). CDR1 is DFQATT and CDR2 is SNEGSKA in the germline V gene (reference sequence). Trimming stripped 6 bases from V and 4 bases from J, with 9 bases between. The CDR3 loop spans 11 amino acids. The DNA for the CDR3 is TGCAGTGCAATACAGGGAGAGACCCAGTACTTC. It is translated as CSAIQGETQYF.

This chain uses TRBV11-2 with TRBJ2-5, with 7 bases lining up with TRBD2. The CDR3 contains 16 residues. Germline CDR1 is SGHAT and CDR2 is FQNNGV. After removal of 5 bases from V and 1 base from J, the junction contained 10 bases not matched to a gene. In nucleotides, the CDR3 is TGTGCCAGCAGCCCTCGTGGGGGACTACTCCAAGAGACCCAGTACTTC. Protein: CASSPRGGLLQETQYF. The whole variable domain, remainder taken from reference TRBV11-2 and TRBJ2-5, is EAGVAQSPRYKIIEKRQSVAFWCNPISGHATLYWYQQILGQGPKLLIQFQNNGVVDDSQLPKDRFSAERLKGVDSTLKIQPAKLEDSAVYLCASSPRGGLLQETQYFGPGTRLLVL.

This chain links TRBV10-3 with TRBJ2-5; D gene unclear. Germline CDR1 and CDR2: ENHRY and SYGVKD. The V gene lost 4 bases and the J gene lost 1 base, with 16 bases spanning the gap. This CDR3 has 16 amino acids. The CDR3 nucleotides are TGTGCCATCAGTGCGCTGGATGCCCCGGGCCAAGAGACCCAGTACTTC. Its translation is CAISALDAPGQETQYF.

V is TRBV7-9 and J is TRBJ2-7, with 8 bases aligning to TRBD1. The V and J ends lost 5 bases and 3 bases, in that order; junction bases with no gene match: 15. The CDR3 covers 17 residues. Germline loops: CDR1 SEHNR, CDR2 FQNEAQ (reference sequence). CDR3 sequence (DNA): TGTGCCAGCAGCACGGTAACAGGGGGTACTAACAACTACGAGCAGTACTTC. Amino acids: CASSTVTGGTNNYEQYF.

This sequence joins TRBV7-9 and TRBJ1-5, with D uncertain. Trimming took off 8 bases at V and 0 bases at J, with 8 bases between the two ends. The length of the CDR3 is 13 residues. Germline CDR1 SEHNR, CDR2 FQNEAQ (reference sequence). The CDR3 loop is CASGTASNQPQHF. In nucleotides, the CDR3 is TGTGCCAGCGGAACAGCTAGCAATCAGCCCCAGCATTTT.

The gene calls are TRBV9 and TRBJ2-1; TRBD2 matches 7 bases. CDR1 is SGDLS, CDR2 YYNGEE, per germline. V lost 0 bases and J lost 5; bases outside the gene matches: 8. This CDR3 is built from 16 residues. The CDR3 protein is CASSVEGGRPNNEQFF. CDR3 nucleotides: TGTGCCAGCAGCGTAGAGGGCGGGAGACCCAACAATGAGCAGTTCTTC. The entire variable domain, with the rest obtained from reference TRBV9 and TRBJ2-1, is as follows: DSGVTQTPKHLITATGQRVTLRCSPRSGDLSVYWYQQSLDQGLQFLIQYYNGEERAKGNILERFSAQQFPDLHSELNLSSLELGDSALYFCASSVEGGRPNNEQFFGPGTRLTVL.